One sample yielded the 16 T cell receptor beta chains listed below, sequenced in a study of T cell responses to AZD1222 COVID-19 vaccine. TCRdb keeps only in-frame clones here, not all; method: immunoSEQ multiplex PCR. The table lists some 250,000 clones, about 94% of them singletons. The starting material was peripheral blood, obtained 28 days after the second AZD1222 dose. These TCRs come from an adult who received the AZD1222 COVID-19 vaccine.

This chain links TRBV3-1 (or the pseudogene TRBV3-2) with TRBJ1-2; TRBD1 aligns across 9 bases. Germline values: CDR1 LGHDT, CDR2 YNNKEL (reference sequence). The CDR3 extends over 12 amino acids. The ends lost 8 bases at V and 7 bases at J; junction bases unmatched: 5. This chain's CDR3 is CASSTGGLGYTF. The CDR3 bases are TGTGCCAGCTCCACAGGGGGCCTTGGCTACACCTTC.

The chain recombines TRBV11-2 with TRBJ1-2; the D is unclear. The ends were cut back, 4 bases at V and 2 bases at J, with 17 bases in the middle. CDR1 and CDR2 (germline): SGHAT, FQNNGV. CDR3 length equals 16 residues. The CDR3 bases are TGTGCCAGCAGCTCACCTCGGGTGGTACGGAACTATGGCTACACCTTC. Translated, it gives CASSSPRVVRNYGYTF. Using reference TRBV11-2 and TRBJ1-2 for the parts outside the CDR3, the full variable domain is EAGVAQSPRYKIIEKRQSVAFWCNPISGHATLYWYQQILGQGPKLLIQFQNNGVVDDSQLPKDRFSAERLKGVDSTLKIQPAKLEDSAVYLCASSSPRVVRNYGYTFGSGTRLTVV.

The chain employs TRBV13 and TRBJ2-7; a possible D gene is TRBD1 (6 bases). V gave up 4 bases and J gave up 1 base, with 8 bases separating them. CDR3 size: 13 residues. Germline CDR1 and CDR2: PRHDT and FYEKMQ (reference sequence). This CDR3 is CASSSGQSYEQYF. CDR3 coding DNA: TGTGCCAGCAGCTCCGGACAGTCCTACGAGCAGTACTTC. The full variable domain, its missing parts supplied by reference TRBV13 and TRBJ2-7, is AAGVIQSPRHLIKEKRETATLKCYPIPRHDTVYWYQQGPGQDPQFLISFYEKMQSDKGSIPDRFSAQQFSDYHSELNMSSLELGDSALYFCASSSGQSYEQYFGPGTRLTVT.

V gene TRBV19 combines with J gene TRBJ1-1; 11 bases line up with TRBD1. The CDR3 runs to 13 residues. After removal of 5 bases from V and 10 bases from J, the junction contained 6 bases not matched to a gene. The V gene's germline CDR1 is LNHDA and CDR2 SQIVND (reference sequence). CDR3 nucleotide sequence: TGTGCCAGTAGTTTCCCGGGACAGGGGGGAGCTTTCTTT. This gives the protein CASSFPGQGGAFF.

The CDR3 DNA follows: TGCGCCAGCAGCCAAGGCATTAGCGTTGGCTACGAGCAGTACTTC. It encodes CASSQGISVGYEQYF. The V gene is TRBV4-3, the J gene TRBJ2-7, with D possibly matching TRBD2 (5 bases). From germline, CDR1 is LGHNA and CDR2 YSLEER. The CDR3 consists of 15 residues. Trimming removed 1 base at V and 3 bases at J, with 13 bases between.

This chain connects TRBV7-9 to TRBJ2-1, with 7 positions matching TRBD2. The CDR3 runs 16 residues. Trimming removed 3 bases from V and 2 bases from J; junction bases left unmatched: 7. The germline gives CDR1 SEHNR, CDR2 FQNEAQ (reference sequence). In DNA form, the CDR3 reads TGTGCCAGCAGCTTCCCTAGCGGATTTCCCTACAATGAGCAGTTCTTC. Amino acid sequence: CASSFPSGFPYNEQFF. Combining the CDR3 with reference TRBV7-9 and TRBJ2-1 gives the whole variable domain DTGVSQNPRHKITKRGQNVTFRCDPISEHNRLYWYRQTLGQGPEFLTYFQNEAQLEKSRLLSDRFSAERPKGSFSTLEIQRTEQGDSAMYLCASSFPSGFPYNEQFFGPGTRLTVL.

For the CDR3, the DNA is TGTGCCAGCAGCCAAGATATTGGGACAGCTAACTATGGCTACACCTTC. Protein product: CASSQDIGTANYGYTF. This rearrangement joins TRBV4-2 to TRBJ1-2; 7 bases match TRBD1. The CDR3 contains 16 residues. Trimming cost V 0 bases and J 0 bases; bases outside gene matches: 4. Germline V gives CDR1 LGHNA, CDR2 YNFKEQ.

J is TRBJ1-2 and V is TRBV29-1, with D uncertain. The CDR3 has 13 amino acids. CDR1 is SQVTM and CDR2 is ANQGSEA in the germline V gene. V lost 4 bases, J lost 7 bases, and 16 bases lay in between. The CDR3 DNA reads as TGCAGCGTTGGTGGGTTAAAATTGGGTGGCTACACCTTC. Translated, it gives CSVGGLKLGGYTF.

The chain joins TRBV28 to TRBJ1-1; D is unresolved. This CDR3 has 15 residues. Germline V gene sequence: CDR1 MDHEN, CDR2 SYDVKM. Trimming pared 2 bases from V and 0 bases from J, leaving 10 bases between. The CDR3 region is CASSLIRALNTEAFF. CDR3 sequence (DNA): TGTGCCAGCAGTTTAATTAGGGCGCTGAACACTGAAGCTTTCTTT. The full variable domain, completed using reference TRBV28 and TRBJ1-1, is DVKVTQSSRYLVKRTGEKVFLECVQDMDHENMFWYRQDPGLGLRLIYFSYDVKMKEKGDIPEGYSVSREKKERFSLILESASTNQTSMYLCASSLIRALNTEAFFGQGTRLTVV.

The CDR3 protein is CASSVQGYEQYF. For the CDR3, the DNA is TGTGCCAGCAGCGTACAGGGGTACGAGCAGTACTTC. This chain connects TRBV11-1 to TRBJ2-7; 7 nucleotides agree with TRBD1. The junction had 2 bases not matched to a gene; V was cut back by 5 bases and J by 4 bases. The CDR3 runs 12 residues. In germline, CDR1 is SGHAT, CDR2 FQDESV (reference sequence).

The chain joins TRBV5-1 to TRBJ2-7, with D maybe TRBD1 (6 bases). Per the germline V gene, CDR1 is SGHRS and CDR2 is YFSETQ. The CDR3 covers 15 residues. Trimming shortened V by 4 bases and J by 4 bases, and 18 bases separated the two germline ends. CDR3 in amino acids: CASSPPRTDPYEQYF. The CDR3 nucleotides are TGCGCCAGCAGCCCTCCCCGGACAGATCCTTACGAGCAGTACTTC.

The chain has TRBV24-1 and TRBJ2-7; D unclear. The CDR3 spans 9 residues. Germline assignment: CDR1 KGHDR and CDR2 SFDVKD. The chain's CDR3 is CSAAYEQYF. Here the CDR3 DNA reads TGTAGCGCGGCTTACGAGCAGTACTTC.

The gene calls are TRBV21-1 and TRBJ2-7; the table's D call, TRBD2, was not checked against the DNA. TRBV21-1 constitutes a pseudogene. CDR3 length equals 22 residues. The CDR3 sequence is CASSKDGRRRGLAGVKTYEQYF. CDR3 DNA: TGTGCCAGCAGCAAAGACGGAAGGCGGCGGGGACTAGCGGGAGTAAAAACCTACGAGCAGTACTTC.

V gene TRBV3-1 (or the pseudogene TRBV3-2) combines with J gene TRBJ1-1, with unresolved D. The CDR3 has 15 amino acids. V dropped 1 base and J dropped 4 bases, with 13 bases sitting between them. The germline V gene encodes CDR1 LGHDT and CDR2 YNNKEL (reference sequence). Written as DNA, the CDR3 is TGTGCCAGCAGCCAAGGAGCCAGTCGCTTCACTGAAGCTTTCTTT. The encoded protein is CASSQGASRFTEAFF.

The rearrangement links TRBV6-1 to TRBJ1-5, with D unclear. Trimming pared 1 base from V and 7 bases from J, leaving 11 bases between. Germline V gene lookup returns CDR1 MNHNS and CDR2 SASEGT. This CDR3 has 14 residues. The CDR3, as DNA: TGTGCCAGCAGTGAAGGGGGAGGGAGGCAGCCCCAGCATTTT. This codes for CASSEGGGRQPQHF.

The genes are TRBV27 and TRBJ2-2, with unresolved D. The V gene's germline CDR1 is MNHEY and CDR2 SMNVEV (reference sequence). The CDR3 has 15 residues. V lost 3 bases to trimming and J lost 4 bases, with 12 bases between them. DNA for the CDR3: TGTGCCAGCAGTTTCCTTGCCCAATCCACCGGGGAGCTGTTTTTT. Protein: CASSFLAQSTGELFF.